The next 22 T cell receptor beta chains were all read from a single sample in a study of PD-1 blockade in classical Hodgkin lymphoma. The table came from immunoSEQ multiplex PCR; TCRdb's copy has only in-frame clones and leaves some out. The sample carries 7,300 or so clones, roughly 77% recorded once. The sample's time point: cycle 4 day 1 (C4D1), after about 6 weeks of nivolumab. Exposure to brentuximab vedotin varied, and each patient had relapsed following autologous stem cell transplantation. Researchers pulled CD8+ T cells out of thawed PBMCs using magnetic negative selection. This sample comprised CD8+ T cells from blood, obtained before the fourth cycle of nivolumab. These receptor sequences come from a human donor with classical Hodgkin lymphoma.

This clone has more than one count but fewer than ten. The chain has TRBV14 and TRBJ2-7; D is ambiguous. The CDR3 is made up of 13 amino acids. Looked up from germline, CDR1 is SGHDN and CDR2 is FVKESK. Trimming took 3 bases from V and 6 from J, leaving 12 bases between them. The CDR3 protein is CASSHRLGTEQYF. The DNA for the CDR3 is TGTGCCAGCAGCCACCGGTTGGGAACCGAGCAGTACTTC.

The V gene is TRBV5-1, the J gene TRBJ1-1; 7 bases align to TRBD1. The germline CDR1 and CDR2 sequences are SGHRS and YFSETQ. The CDR3 contains 15 residues. V was pared by 0 bases and J by 2 bases, with 4 bases of the junction left unmatched. The CDR3 spells CASSLEGTENTEAFF. The DNA for the CDR3 is TGCGCCAGCAGCTTGGAGGGGACAGAAAACACTGAAGCTTTCTTT.

The chain combines TRBV5-8 with TRBJ1-1, with 7 positions matching TRBD1. Unmatched junction bases numbered 9, after V lost 6 bases and J lost 4 bases. The CDR3 length is 14 residues. Germline lookup yields CDR1 SGHTS and CDR2 YDEGEE. The CDR3 sequence is CASNADRSGTEAFF. CDR3 DNA sequence: TGTGCCAGCAACGCGGACAGGTCGGGCACTGAAGCTTTCTTT.

The gene calls are TRBV5-4 and TRBJ1-1; possibly TRBD1 for D (5 bases). Per germline, CDR1 SGHNT and CDR2 YYREEE (reference sequence). The V end was cut by 4 bases, the J end by 1 base, with 14 bases between. The CDR3 is 15 amino acids. CDR3 DNA sequence: TGTGCCAGCAGCCAACAGGTTTGGGGGAACACTGAAGCTTTCTTT. It is translated as CASSQQVWGNTEAFF.

The rearrangement links TRBV4-1 to TRBJ2-7; 7 bases are a match to TRBD2. The CDR3 is 16 amino acids. CDR1 is MGHRA and CDR2 is YSYEKL in the germline V gene. The J segment lost 4 bases and the V segment lost 5 bases, leaving 14 bases of the junction unmatched. CDR3 nucleotide sequence: TGCGCCAGCAGCTTGAGCGGCGGACTAGGGAATTACGAGCAGTACTTC. This codes for CASSLSGGLGNYEQYF.

This rearrangement joins TRBV2 to TRBJ1-1, with D possibly being TRBD1 (5 bases). CDR3 length: 14 residues. Germline assignment: CDR1 SNHLY and CDR2 FYNNEI. Deletions cut 6 bases from V and 1 base from J, with 12 bases between. The CDR3 DNA follows: TGTGCCAGCAGGAGGGACGGATGGAACACTGAAGCTTTCTTT. It encodes CASRRDGWNTEAFF. The full variable domain, completed using reference TRBV2 and TRBJ1-1, is EPEVTQTPSHQVTQMGQEVILRCVPISNHLYFYWYRQILGQKVEFLVSFYNNEISEKSEIFDDQFSVERPDGSNFTLKIRSTKLEDSAMYFCASRRDGWNTEAFFGQGTRLTVV.

The CDR3: CASSVGSNQPQHF. CDR3 in DNA: TGTGCCAGCAGCGTAGGGTCCAATCAGCCCCAGCATTTT. The V call is TRBV9, the J call TRBJ1-5; no reliable D call. The CDR3 contains 13 residues. From germline, CDR1 is SGDLS and CDR2 YYNGEE. V was cut by 0 bases and J by 3 bases, with 4 bases left in between. Variable domain in full (rest from reference TRBV9 and TRBJ1-5): DSGVTQTPKHLITATGQRVTLRCSPRSGDLSVYWYQQSLDQGLQFLIQYYNGEERAKGNILERFSAQQFPDLHSELNLSSLELGDSALYFCASSVGSNQPQHFGDGTRLSIL.

The rearrangement links TRBV2 to TRBJ1-1; weak D call: TRBD1 (6 bases). The CDR3 length is 14 residues. CDR1 and CDR2 from the germline V gene are SNHLY and FYNNEI. Trimming removed 7 bases at V and 5 bases at J, with 17 bases between. The CDR3 sequence is CASTLWEGGTEAFF. The CDR3, as DNA: TGTGCCAGCACTCTGTGGGAGGGGGGGACTGAAGCTTTCTTT.

The chain joins TRBV29-1 to TRBJ2-3, with D perhaps TRBD2 (5 bases). CDR3 size: 16 residues. V was shortened by 3 bases and J by 3 bases, with 19 bases between the two germline ends. CDR1 is SQVTM, CDR2 ANQGSEA, per germline. CDR3: CSVEGAASKVTDTQYF. The CDR3 coding sequence is TGCAGCGTTGAGGGAGCCGCTTCGAAGGTGACAGATACGCAGTATTTT.

This rearrangement joins TRBV7-8 to TRBJ1-5, with TRBD1 identical over 10 bases. The CDR3 sequence is 18 residues long. Per germline, CDR1 SGHVS and CDR2 FQNEAQ. The V gene end was trimmed by 4 bases and the J gene end by 5 bases; junction bases not matched to a gene: 14. The CDR3 protein is CASSSGTGVSSGYQPQHF. The CDR3 DNA follows: TGTGCCAGCAGCTCTGGGACAGGGGTTTCATCAGGCTATCAGCCCCAGCATTTT. The whole variable domain, filled in from reference TRBV7-8 and TRBJ1-5, reads GAGVSQSPRYKVAKRGQDVALRCDPISGHVSLFWYQQALGQGPEFLTYFQNEAQLDKSGLPSDRFFAERPEGSVSTLKIQRTQQEDSAVYLCASSSGTGVSSGYQPQHFGDGTRLSIL.

This clone was picked up a small number of times. V and J are TRBV7-9 and TRBJ1-1; D gene ambiguous. Deletions cut 5 bases from V and 6 bases from J, with 13 bases between. Germline V lookup: CDR1 SEHNR, CDR2 FQNEAQ (reference sequence). The length of the CDR3 is 13 residues. In DNA form, the CDR3 reads TGTGCCAGCAGCCCCCGTGATGAGCCTGAAGCTTTCTTT. This sequence encodes CASSPRDEPEAFF.

Note on this clone: A far larger clone is one nucleotide away, so this likely arose from a read error. The genes are TRBV13 and TRBJ1-2; tentatively, D is TRBD1 (6 bases). The CDR3 length is 13 residues. CDR1 PRHDT and CDR2 FYEKMQ come from the germline V gene (reference sequence). The V and J ends lost 4 bases and 4 bases respectively, with 10 bases between them. CDR3 sequence (DNA): TGTGCCAGCAGCTGGGACAAGTCCTATGGCTACACCTTC. Amino acid sequence: CASSWDKSYGYTF.

The V call is TRBV9, the J call TRBJ2-1, with D possibly matching TRBD2 (5 bases). Per germline, CDR1 SGDLS and CDR2 YYNGEE. The germline V and J ends were trimmed by 0 bases and 10 bases, with 20 bases remaining between them. This CDR3 is built from 16 residues. For the CDR3, the DNA is TGTGCCAGCAGCGTAGCGGGTAGTGGACTTGTCATGGAGCAGTTCTTC. Amino acid sequence: CASSVAGSGLVMEQFF.

The genes are TRBV28 and TRBJ2-4; 15 nucleotides agree with TRBD2. The V and J ends lost 1 base and 1 base, in that order; junction bases with no gene match: 8. The CDR3 extends over 20 amino acids. Germline lookup yields CDR1 MDHEN and CDR2 SYDVKM. Here the CDR3 DNA reads TGTGCCAGCAGTTTATCGGGACTAGCGGGAGGCCGGCGGGCCAAAAACATTCAGTACTTC. It encodes CASSLSGLAGGRRAKNIQYF.

The V call is TRBV9, the J call TRBJ2-3, with 7 bases aligning to TRBD2. Germline assignment: CDR1 SGDLS and CDR2 YYNGEE. CDR3 length equals 18 residues. V lost 4 bases, J lost 0 bases, and 14 bases stayed unmatched. The CDR3 loop reads CASSHAVERGESTDTQYF. CDR3 nucleotides: TGTGCCAGCAGCCACGCCGTGGAGCGGGGTGAAAGCACAGATACGCAGTATTTT.

Only a few counts were recorded for this clone. The chain employs TRBV2 and TRBJ2-7; 9 nucleotides align to TRBD1. This CDR3 is built from 13 residues. Germline trimming cut 6 bases from V and 4 bases from J; bases unmatched to any gene: 4. In germline, CDR1 is SNHLY, CDR2 FYNNEI. The chain's CDR3 is CASRRQGEYEQYF. The CDR3 region has the DNA TGTGCCAGCAGGCGACAGGGGGAGTACGAGCAGTACTTC.

This sequence joins TRBV6-5 and TRBJ2-7; weak D call: TRBD1 (7 bases). Trimming stripped 6 bases from V and 1 base from J, with 13 bases between. The CDR3 is made up of 14 amino acids. In germline, CDR1 is MNHEY, CDR2 SVGAGI. The CDR3 DNA reads TGTGCCAGCAGGTTGACAGGGAGGTCCTACGAGCAGTACTTC. It translates to CASRLTGRSYEQYF.

The rearrangement joins TRBV5-6 to TRBJ2-7; D is ambiguous. Germline CDR1 and CDR2: SGHDT and YYEEEE. Trimming stripped 0 bases from V and 0 bases from J, with 16 bases between. The CDR3 is made up of 17 amino acids. The CDR3 bases are TGTGCCAGCAGCTTGGCGACACGAGAGGCCTACTCCTACGAGCAGTACTTC. Its translation: CASSLATREAYSYEQYF.

V and J are TRBV7-2 and TRBJ1-2; unclear D gene. In germline, CDR1 is SGHTA, CDR2 FQGNSA. V was trimmed by 0 bases and J by 3 bases, leaving 8 bases between them. The CDR3 runs 14 residues. The CDR3 here is CASSLANRYYGYTF. The CDR3 coding sequence is TGTGCCAGCAGCTTAGCGAACAGATACTATGGCTACACCTTC.

This clone has only a few counts. The chain uses TRBV2 and TRBJ1-1; no clear D gene. The CDR3 consists of 11 residues. The V end lost 1 base, the J end lost 5 bases, and 2 bases lay between the germline ends. Looked up from germline, CDR1 is SNHLY and CDR2 is FYNNEI. Written as DNA, the CDR3 is TGTGCCAGCAGTGAAGGTACTGAAGCTTTCTTT. As protein: CASSEGTEAFF.

V gene TRBV4-3 combines with J gene TRBJ1-6; 7 bases fit TRBD1. J lost 13 bases, V lost 0 bases, and 0 bases had no gene match. CDR3 length equals 12 residues. CDR1 is LGHNA, CDR2 YSLEER, per germline. The CDR3 reads CASSQETGPLHF. CDR3 sequence (DNA): TGCGCCAGCAGCCAAGAGACAGGGCCCCTCCACTTT.

The chain uses TRBV9 and TRBJ1-1; the D is unclear. The V end was cut by 3 bases, the J end by 0 bases, with 6 bases between. The CDR3 has 13 residues. Per the germline V gene, CDR1 is SGDLS and CDR2 is YYNGEE. The chain's CDR3 is CASSGDLNTEAFF. As DNA, the CDR3 is TGTGCCAGCAGCGGCGACCTGAACACTGAAGCTTTCTTT.